This paragraph reports one T cell receptor (beta chain). This clone turned up a few times. The specificity of this receptor is unknown. Per-base quality was not reported, and no clone a single base away is much larger than it. The collaborating institutions used their own protocols to collect whole blood in K2EDTA tubes. For TCRbeta analysis, collaborators shipped samples as frozen whole blood, isolated PBMCs, or DNA extracted from either of those sample types. TCRbeta CDR3 regions were amplified from genomic DNA using the immunoSEQ Assay, a bias-controlled multiplex PCR. Concerning the study's data processing: The number of nucleated cells in each sample was estimated from the amplification of reference gene primers within the assay. Sequence reads were collapsed and filtered to measure the absolute abundance of every unique TCRbeta CDR3 rearrangement. For each sample, productive Simpson clonality was calculated by taking the square root of Simpson's diversity index across productive rearrangements. What TCRdb holds here is the immuneACCESS table cut down to in-frame rearrangements. Part of the clones is not present; checked against another copy, under half of the missing clones reflect an unresolved V gene, and the others are unexplained. For V, J and clone size, that table is used; D and trimming come from the DNA. Within this sample are 60,000 to 85,000 clones, with about 88% of them counted one time only. The ten top clones hold 1.4% to 1.5% of the sample.

These data belong to a study of blood T cell repertoires in COVID-19 (dated by TCRdb to about 2020). About the study as a whole: Collaborator samples came from the United States, Italy and Spain and covered acute and convalescent phases of COVID-19. The samples were drawn from the first 160 participants of the ongoing ImmuneRACE study and from 950 to 1,500 subjects provided by 6 global collaborators. Where available, HLA class I and class II types were obtained from metadata supplied by the sample provider rather than from assay-based typing. The dataset comprised deeply sampled blood TCRbeta repertoires from subjects exposed to, actively infected with, or recovered from COVID-19. The prospective study material was composed of cDNA or gDNA derived from T cells, B-cell-depleted T cells, or PBMCs. The repertoires were made available in a free public database intended to serve as a resource for research on the immune response to SARS-CoV-2. Sample metadata almost always included a de-identified subject ID, COVID-19 status, age in years and sex.

The investigation overall reported the following: The quantity of clinical and demographic metadata differed by source and by participant and was supplied without curation.

Germline trimming: 8 bases from V, 7 bases from J; junction bases outside gene matches: 3. The CDR3 spans 13 residues, from the cysteine through the phenylalanine. The sequence is cut down to CDR3 DNA, 39 bases in frame from base 1. The germline V gene sets CDR1 to SNHLY and CDR2 to FYNNEI. The sequence links TRBV2 to TRBJ1-6, with 9 junctional bases fitting TRBD1. This receptor was taken from a man aged 50-60 years with acute or convalescent COVID-19. The sequenced sample consisted of peripheral blood. The CDR3 protein: CASRDRENSPLHF. The DNA is TGTGCCAGCCGGGACAGGGAGAATTCACCCCTCCACTTT. With the rest looked up from the reference TRBV2 and TRBJ1-6 genes rather than sequenced, the full variable domain is EPEVTQTPSHQVTQMGQEVILRCVPISNHLYFYWYRQILGQKVEFLVSFYNNEISEKSEIFDDQFSVERPDGSNFTLKIRSTKLEDSAMYFCASRDRENSPLHFGNGTRLTVT.